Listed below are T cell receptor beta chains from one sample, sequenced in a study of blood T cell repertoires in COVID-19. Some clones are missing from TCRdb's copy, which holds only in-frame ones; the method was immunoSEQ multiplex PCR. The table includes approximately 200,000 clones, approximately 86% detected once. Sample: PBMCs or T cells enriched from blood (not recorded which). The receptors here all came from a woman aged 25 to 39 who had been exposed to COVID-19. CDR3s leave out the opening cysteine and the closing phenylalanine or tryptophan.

ASSDRGNTGELF TRBJ2-2 TRBV19
ASRLGGATEAF TRBJ1-1 TRBV28
ASSESRGGASDTQY TRBJ2-3 TRBV10-1
ASSQIDTEAF TRBJ1-1 TRBV3-1/TRBV3-2
ASSIRVAGNSPLH TRBJ1-6 TRBV19
ASSVASGSYEQY TRBJ2-7 TRBV9
ASSGQDERAKNIQY TRBJ2-4 TRBV21-1
ASSPLGGTDTQY TRBJ2-3 TRBV9
AWSWDRAVQY TRBJ2-7 TRBV30
AWSAESSPLH TRBJ1-6 TRBV30
ASSKGGPGGMNTEAF TRBJ1-1 TRBV21-1
ASSLAVGLPDNEQF TRBJ2-1 TRBV5-1
ASSSRGQGRNYGYT TRBJ1-2 TRBV7-2
ASSQVGRGRGRVSPLH TRBJ1-6 TRBV4-1
ASSFNPLWDRVKDQPQH TRBJ1-5 TRBV19
ASSLVWGPSYYGYT TRBJ1-2 TRBV7-2
ASSGAVMNTEAF TRBJ1-1 TRBV2
ASSYTTGFGELF TRBJ2-2 TRBV6-5
ASSLAGGLDRAPFYEQY TRBJ2-7 TRBV7-6
ASSFTGQTEAF TRBJ1-1 TRBV27
ASRGGLDTEAF TRBJ1-1 TRBV10-1
SVAGITEAF TRBJ1-1 TRBV29-1
ASSEQSDRGGAF TRBJ1-1 TRBV5-1
SARGTVDA TRBJ1-1 TRBV20-1
ATSDPRTGGEEAF TRBJ1-1 TRBV24-1
ASSHLPDTGSYEQY TRBJ2-7 TRBV3-1/TRBV3-2
ASSLPGAGGPDTQY TRBJ2-3 TRBV5-5
ASSLTASYGYT TRBJ1-2 TRBV7-2
ASISRENTEAF TRBJ1-1 TRBV12-3/TRBV12-4